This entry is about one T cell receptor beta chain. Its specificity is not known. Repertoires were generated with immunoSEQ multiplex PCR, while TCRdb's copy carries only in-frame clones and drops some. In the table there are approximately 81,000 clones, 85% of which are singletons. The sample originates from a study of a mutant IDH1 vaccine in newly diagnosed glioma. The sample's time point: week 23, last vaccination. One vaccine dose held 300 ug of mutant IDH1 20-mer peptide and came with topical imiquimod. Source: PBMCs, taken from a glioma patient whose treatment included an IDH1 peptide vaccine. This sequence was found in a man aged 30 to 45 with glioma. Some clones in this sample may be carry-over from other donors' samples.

The CDR3 loop reads CASTIPGGPYEQYF. The DNA of the CDR3 is TGTGCCAGCACCATCCCCGGGGGACCCTACGAGCAGTACTTC. The chain is built from TRBV5-6 and TRBJ2-7, with D tentatively TRBD2 (6 bases). Trimming shortened V by 6 bases and J by 2 bases, and 15 bases separated the two germline ends. Germline-derived CDR1 and CDR2 are SGHDT and YYEEEE. This CDR3 has 14 residues. The entire variable domain, with the rest obtained from reference TRBV5-6 and TRBJ2-7, is as follows: DAGVTQSPTHLIKTRGQQVTLRCSPKSGHDTVSWYQQALGQGPQFIFQYYEEEERQRGNFPDRFSGHQFPNYSSELNVNALLLGDSALYLCASTIPGGPYEQYFGPGTRLTVT.